This is a list of T cell receptor beta chains from one sample in a study of control samples from healthy donors and cancer patients. The method was immunoSEQ multiplex PCR; TCRdb's version includes in-frame clones alone and lacks a portion of them. Of about 89,000 clones in the sample, more than 75% were seen once. Sequences were obtained from blood. These receptors were obtained from a man younger than 45 in good health. Each CDR3 is given with its conserved first and last residue. A D gene is named only where the DNA matches it firmly. Rows give clone size only sometimes, using once, few, many, or a class for an expanded clone.

j_gene,v_gene,abundance,d_gene,CDR3aa,CDR3nt
TRBJ2-7,TRBV9,once,NA,CASSTSGSNPYYEQYF,TGTGCCAGCAGTACTTCAGGATCTAACCCTTACTACGAGCAGTACTTC
TRBJ2-3,TRBV7-3,few,NA,CASSRNPGPIWVTQYF,TGTGCCAGCAGCCGCAATCCGGGTCCCATATGGGTTACGCAGTATTTT
TRBJ2-1,TRBV29-1,NA,TRBD1,CSVEGQGVKNEQFF,TGCAGCGTTGAAGGACAGGGGGTAAAAAATGAGCAGTTCTTC
TRBJ2-2,TRBV7-9,NA,NA,CASSPWTGELFF,TGTGCCAGCAGCCCCTGGACCGGGGAGCTGTTTTTT
TRBJ2-1,TRBV5-8,NA,NA,CASSLEAGSDEQFF,TGTGCCAGCAGCTTGGAGGCAGGGTCCGATGAGCAGTTCTTC
TRBJ1-1,TRBV11-2,NA,NA,CASSFVGTYTEAFF,TGTGCCAGCAGCTTCGTCGGAACGTACACTGAAGCTTTCTTT
TRBJ1-1,TRBV12-3/TRBV12-4,NA,NA,CASSWTENTEAFF,TGTGCCAGCAGCTGGACTGAGAACACTGAAGCTTTCTTT
TRBJ2-7,TRBV30,NA,NA,CAWSTPGQTLYEQYF,TGTGCCTGGAGTACTCCGGGACAAACTCTCTACGAGCAGTACTTC
TRBJ2-7,TRBV7-2,NA,NA,CASSPSASSYEQYF,TGTGCCAGCAGCCCCTCCGCTAGCTCCTACGAGCAGTACTTC
TRBJ1-4,TRBV7-9,NA,NA,CASSLGVEKLFF,TGTGCCAGCAGCTTAGGGGTGGAAAAACTGTTTTTT
TRBJ1-5,TRBV5-6,NA,NA,CASSGVEGRNQPQHF,TGTGCCAGCAGTGGGGTTGAGGGTCGCAATCAGCCCCAGCATTTT
TRBJ1-5,TRBV10-2,NA,TRBD1,CASPSRTGIFNQPQHF,TGCGCCAGCCCTAGTAGGACAGGGATCTTCAATCAGCCCCAGCATTTT
TRBJ2-7,TRBV2,once,NA,CASRSSPSSYEQYF,TGTGCCAGCAGGTCCAGCCCTAGCTCCTACGAGCAGTACTTC
TRBJ2-7,TRBV10-3,few,NA,CAIRGGAEGEQYF,TGTGCCATCAGGGGCGGGGCGGAGGGGGAGCAGTACTTC
TRBJ2-1,TRBV30,NA,NA,CAWSTQKTVYNEQFF,TGTGCCTGGTCAACGCAAAAGACAGTTTACAATGAGCAGTTCTTC
TRBJ1-5,TRBV19,NA,NA,CASSMARGNGQPQHF,TGTGCCAGTAGTATGGCCAGGGGTAATGGTCAGCCCCAGCATTTT
TRBJ2-5,TRBV11-1,once,TRBD1,CASRLTGVETQYF,TGTGCCAGCAGGTTGACAGGGGTAGAGACCCAGTACTTC
TRBJ2-3,TRBV12-3/TRBV12-4,few,NA,CASRQVSTDTQYF,TGTGCCAGCAGACAGGTTAGCACAGATACGCAGTATTTT
TRBJ1-1,TRBV7-9,NA,NA,CASSLVDAEAFF,TGTGCCAGCAGCTTAGTAGACGCTGAAGCTTTCTTT
TRBJ2-3,TRBV5-6,NA,NA,CASSPVGGARDTDTQYF,TGTGCCAGCAGCCCGGTGGGGGGGGCCAGGGATACAGATACGCAGTATTTT
TRBJ1-6,TRBV6-5,NA,NA,CASSYTQSPNSPLHF,TGTGCCAGCAGTTACACCCAGTCTCCGAATTCACCCCTCCACTTT
TRBJ2-4,TRBV9,NA,NA,CASSPGTASRIQYF,TGTGCCAGCAGCCCCGGGACGGCGAGTCGGATTCAGTACTTC
TRBJ1-1,TRBV30,NA,TRBD1,CASNQGAWEAFF,TGTGCCTCTAACCAGGGGGCGTGGGAAGCTTTCTTT
TRBJ2-3,TRBV7-8,NA,TRBD2,CASGRLYSGGWISTDTQYF,TGTGCCAGCGGCAGGCTCTACAGCGGGGGGTGGATCAGCACAGATACGCAGTATTTT
TRBJ2-1,TRBV24-1,NA,NA,CATSDWDNLYNEQFF,TGTGCCACCAGTGACTGGGACAACTTATACAATGAGCAGTTCTTC
TRBJ1-3,TRBV7-9,NA,TRBD1,CASSLAGTVSGNTIYF,TGTGCCAGCAGCTTAGCGGGGACAGTCTCTGGAAACACCATATATTTT
TRBJ2-3,TRBV3-1/TRBV3-2,NA,NA,CASSQDRVAADTQYF,TGTGCCAGCAGCCAAGATCGGGTAGCGGCAGATACGCAGTATTTT
TRBJ2-7,TRBV6-6,NA,NA,CASSPPGAYEQYF,TGTGCCAGCAGTCCCCCGGGGGCCTACGAGCAGTACTTC
TRBJ1-1,TRBV5-6,NA,TRBD1,CASSFPRTGRGFADTEAFF,TGTGCCAGCAGCTTCCCAAGGACAGGGCGGGGGTTTGCGGACACTGAAGCTTTCTTT
TRBJ2-1,TRBV27,NA,TRBD2,CASSLDYGGTNEQFF,TGTGCCAGCAGTTTAGACTACGGGGGGACCAATGAGCAGTTCTTC
TRBJ2-3,TRBV10-3,NA,NA,CAISGMAGSTDTQYF,TGTGCCATCAGTGGTATGGCGGGGAGCACAGATACGCAGTATTTT
TRBJ2-2,TRBV30,NA,NA,CAWSVQDTGELFF,TGTGCCTGGAGTGTGCAGGACACCGGGGAGCTGTTTTTT
TRBJ2-1,TRBV5-4,NA,TRBD1,CASSYPGTGGYNEQFF,TGTGCCAGCAGCTACCCCGGGACAGGGGGTTACAATGAGCAGTTCTTC
TRBJ1-5,TRBV30,NA,NA,CAWSVSSGKGQPQHF,TGTGCCTGGAGTGTATCCTCAGGGAAGGGTCAGCCCCAGCATTTT
TRBJ2-7,TRBV5-4,NA,TRBD2,CASSLGPAGALYEQYF,TGTGCCAGCAGCTTGGGGCCAGCGGGGGCCCTTTACGAGCAGTACTTC
TRBJ1-2,TRBV6-6,NA,TRBD1,CASSLPGQFYGYTF,TGTGCCAGCAGTTTGCCGGGACAGTTCTATGGCTACACCTTC
TRBJ1-5,TRBV30,once,NA,CAWSAGTYSNQPQHF,TGTGCCTGGAGTGCCGGGACTTATAGCAATCAGCCCCAGCATTTT
TRBJ1-3,TRBV6-5,NA,NA,CASNYRESSGNTIYF,TGTGCCAGCAACTACAGGGAAAGTTCTGGAAACACCATATATTTT